One and the same sample provided the 17 T cell receptor beta chains below, sequenced in a study of blood T cells in healthy people across ages (dated by TCRdb to between 2014 and 2017). Receptors were amplified or captured by 5' RACE. Sequencing was carried out with an Illumina HiSeq 2500. A second PCR of about 7 to 12 cycles was run with a J-beta primer mix and a sample-barcoded 5' primer. TCRdb reprocessing: public reads trimmed at Q25 with fastp, clones called with MiXCR, in-frame beta chains kept. Identical CDR3 protein sequences are pooled into one entry, listed with their most common genes and DNA. Within this sample are hundreds of thousands of distinct CDR3 sequences, with 52% of them counted one time only. The top ten constitute approximately 13% of the sample. The sequenced sample was blood. The source is a woman of 80 years or more in good health.

The rearrangement links TRBV12-3 or TRBV12-4 to TRBJ1-5; D unresolved. Trimming pared 3 bases from V and 2 bases from J, leaving 8 bases between. The CDR3 runs 14 residues. The CDR3 protein is CASSLREGNQPQHF. CDR3 bases: TGTGCCAGCAGTTTGCGCGAGGGCAATCAGCCCCAGCATTTT.

The genes are TRBV13 and TRBJ1-2; TRBD1 aligns across 12 bases. This CDR3 spans 15 amino acids. Germline V gene sequence: CDR1 PRHDT, CDR2 FYEKMQ (reference sequence). With V trimmed by 6 bases and J by 5 bases, 7 bases remained unmatched. The CDR3 DNA reads TGTGCCAGCAGTTCTCGGGGACAGGGGGCGTATGGCTACACCTTC. As protein: CASSSRGQGAYGYTF.

This clonotype was seen ten or more times. The rearrangement uses TRBV20-1 and TRBJ2-3; the match to TRBD2 covers 14 bases. CDR1 and CDR2 from the germline V gene are DFQATT and SNEGSKA (reference sequence). The CDR3 loop spans 15 amino acids. After removal of 1 base from V and 3 bases from J, the junction contained 0 bases not matched to a gene. The CDR3 DNA sequence: TGCAGTGCTAGAGGGACTAGCGGGAGGACAGATACGCAGTATTTT. Amino acids: CSARGTSGRTDTQYF.

The rearrangement links TRBV2 to TRBJ2-5; 7 positions agree with TRBD1. V was pared by 6 bases and J by 2 bases, with 6 bases of the junction left unmatched. Looked up from germline, CDR1 is SNHLY and CDR2 is FYNNEI. This CDR3 has 14 residues. The CDR3 nucleotides read TGTGCCAGCAGCCACAGGGGTCTACAAGAGACCCAGTACTTC. This sequence encodes CASSHRGLQETQYF.

The genes are TRBV6-5 and TRBJ2-7; D not certain. Per the germline V gene, CDR1 is MNHEY and CDR2 is SVGAGI. The ends were cut back, 5 bases at V and 5 bases at J, with 19 bases in the middle. The CDR3 runs 15 residues. DNA for the CDR3: TGTGCCAGCAGTCGACAAGGCCTACTGGTCAACGAGCAGTACTTC. Its protein product is CASSRQGLLVNEQYF.

Ten or more counts support this clonotype. The rearrangement uses TRBV12-3 or TRBV12-4 and TRBJ2-2, with 10 bases lining up with TRBD2. The V gene end was trimmed by 4 bases and the J gene end by 2 bases; junction bases not matched to a gene: 10. The CDR3 sequence is 18 residues long. The CDR3 sequence is CASSSSSGGLHNTGELFF. Written as DNA, the CDR3 is TGTGCCAGCAGTTCCTCTAGCGGGGGTCTTCATAACACCGGGGAGCTGTTTTTT.

In this sample, this clonotype turned up many times. The genes are TRBV20-1 and TRBJ2-1; tentative D call: TRBD1 (7 bases). Trimming removed 0 bases at V and 4 bases at J, with 13 bases between. In germline, CDR1 is DFQATT, CDR2 SNEGSKA (reference sequence). This CDR3 is 15 amino acids long. CDR3 region: CSARDTQGGYNEQFF. CDR3 nucleotides: TGCAGTGCTAGAGATACGCAGGGGGGATACAATGAGCAGTTCTTC.

This clonotype has only one observation. The chain couples TRBV7-2 to TRBJ2-5, with 7 bases lining up with TRBD2. V lost 2 bases and J lost 3; bases outside the gene matches: 6. The CDR3 is made up of 15 amino acids. CDR1 is SGHTA and CDR2 is FQGNSA in the germline V gene. The CDR3 DNA follows: TGTGCCAGCAGCTTAAATGCGGGAGTAGAAGAGACCCAGTACTTC. Amino acid sequence: CASSLNAGVEETQYF.

The chain is built from TRBV12-3 or TRBV12-4 and TRBJ1-5; tentative D call: TRBD1 (6 bases). Trimming took off 6 bases at V and 0 bases at J, with 9 bases between the two ends. The CDR3 is 14 residues long. The CDR3 DNA follows: TGTGCCAGCAGACAGGGACATAGCAATCAGCCCCAGCATTTT. It is translated as CASRQGHSNQPQHF.

In the case of this clonotype: A read error is possible here, since a much larger clone lies one base away. The chain carries TRBV9 and TRBJ2-3; no clear D gene. The germline CDR1 and CDR2 sequences are SGDLS and YYNGEE. The CDR3 length is 15 residues. Between the trimmed V and J ends, which lost 3 bases and 2 bases, there was a span of 13 bases. In DNA, the CDR3 is TGTGCCAGCAGCGGAGGAAAACCTAACACAGATACGCAGTATTTT. As protein: CASSGGKPNTDTQYF.

This clonotype was seen only once. This chain joins TRBV20-1 and TRBJ2-3, with 7 positions matching TRBD2. Trimming removed 4 bases from V and 8 bases from J; junction bases left unmatched: 12. CDR3 length: 14 amino acids. Germline CDR1 is DFQATT and CDR2 is SNEGSKA (reference sequence). CDR3 residues: CSAKLARMGSTQYF. The DNA of the CDR3 is TGCAGTGCTAAACTAGCGAGGATGGGCAGTACGCAGTATTTT.

In this sample, this clonotype turned up a few times. A much larger clonotype is one base distant, so this may be a read error. The genes are TRBV29-1 and TRBJ2-7; 13 bases map to TRBD2. This CDR3 contains 17 residues. Germline lookup yields CDR1 SQVTM and CDR2 ANQGSEA. Unmatched junction bases numbered 17, after V lost 5 bases and J lost 7 bases. The CDR3 is CSVYTSGGASRWNEQYF. CDR3 nucleotide sequence: TGCAGCGTTTACACTAGCGGGGGGGCATCGAGGTGGAATGAGCAGTACTTC.

This clonotype was counted at least ten times. The rearrangement joins TRBV2 to TRBJ2-7; 11 bases are shared with TRBD2. Germline V gene lookup returns CDR1 SNHLY and CDR2 FYNNEI. The CDR3 has 15 residues. Losses at the gene ends were 5 bases for V and 6 bases for J; bases not matched to a gene: 9. The CDR3 region has the DNA TGTGCCAGCAGTCCACTAGCGGGAGCTGTGGGCGAGCAGTACTTC. Translating it yields CASSPLAGAVGEQYF.

This clonotype occurred a few times. A read error may be the cause here, since a much bigger clone is one base away. The CDR3 spells CASSLVPSTGGNNEQYF. As DNA, the CDR3 is TGCGCCAGCAGCTTGGTACCGTCGACGGGGGGGAACAATGAGCAGTACTTC. The chain has TRBV5-1 and TRBJ2-5; 8 bases align to TRBD2. The CDR3 contains 17 residues. CDR1 and CDR2 (germline): SGHRS, YFSETQ. V was clipped by 0 bases and J by 11 bases; unmatched bases: 18.

A note on this clonotype: A much larger clone differs by one base, so this may be a read error. The V and J genes are TRBV7-3 and TRBJ2-7, with TRBD2 matching 9 bases. This CDR3 comprises 16 residues. V was pared by 5 bases and J by 7 bases, with 15 bases of the junction left unmatched. The germline V gene has CDR1 SGHTA and CDR2 FQGTGA. This CDR3 is CASSPSPGLAVHEQYF. Here the CDR3 DNA reads TGTGCCAGCAGCCCCTCTCCGGGACTAGCAGTCCATGAGCAGTACTTC.

This chain links TRBV28 with TRBJ2-1; D remains ambiguous. Per the germline V gene, CDR1 is MDHEN and CDR2 is SYDVKM. Trimming took 5 bases from V and 5 from J, leaving 13 bases between them. CDR3 length equals 14 residues. As DNA, the CDR3 is TGTGCCAGCAGTCCTTTTTACACCAACAATGAGCAGTTCTTC. Translated: CASSPFYTNNEQFF.

This clonotype was detected ten times or more. The V and J genes are TRBV12-3 or TRBV12-4 and TRBJ1-5; D possibly corresponds to TRBD1 (5 bases). This CDR3 has 14 residues. The V end was cut by 5 bases, the J end by 2 bases, with 10 bases between. CDR3 DNA sequence: TGTGCCAGCAGTCGCGCGGGGGGCAATCAGCCCCAGCATTTT. Amino acid sequence: CASSRAGGNQPQHF.